This is a list of T cell receptor beta chains from one sample in a study of T cell repertoires in cytomegalovirus infection. TCRdb processed the reads anew with MiXCR; each CDR3 protein has one entry. This sample has 250,000 to 300,000 distinct CDR3 sequences, with around 15% found just once. The sequencing input was CD8+ T cells from PBMCs. These receptors all stem from a human donor in good health (CMV status not recorded). Some clones in this sample may be carry-over from other donors' samples. CDR3s include the opening cysteine and the closing phenylalanine or tryptophan. D genes are given only for firm matches. Only some rows state a clone size, as once, few, many or a class for expanded clones.

clone_size	j_call	d_call	v_call	cdr3_nt	cdr3_aa
NA	TRBJ2-3	NA	TRBV28	TGTGCCAGCAGTCCTCGGGCCCCCAGCCCCATAGATACGCAGTATTTT	CASSPRAPSPIDTQYF
NA	TRBJ2-1	TRBD2	TRBV24-1	TGTGCCACCAGTGGGGGGGGAAATGAGCAGTTCTTC	CATSGGGNEQFF
few	TRBJ1-5	NA	TRBV27	TGTGCCAGCAGTTTTGGAGGTAGAAGCAATCAGCCCCAGCATTTT	CASSFGGRSNQPQHF
NA	TRBJ2-7	TRBD2	TRBV11-2	TGTGCCAGCAGCTTACCCCGCGGAGGAGCGGGGGACTACGAGCAGTACTTC	CASSLPRGGAGDYEQYF
many	TRBJ1-1	NA	TRBV7-2	TGTGCCAGCAGCTTAGCCACCTCCAGGGCGAACACTGAAGCTTTCTTT	CASSLATSRANTEAFF
few	TRBJ2-3	TRBD2	TRBV20-1	TGCAGTGGCCTGGGACTAGCGGGGGTACTAAGCACAGATACGCAGTATTTT	CSGLGLAGVLSTDTQYF
many	TRBJ1-5	NA	TRBV7-8	TGTGCCAGCAGCTTAGATCCAGGCTGGCCCCAGCATTTT	CASSLDPGWPQHF
NA	TRBJ1-1	NA	TRBV10-3	TGTGCCATCAGCTTGACTGTGAACACTGAAGCTTTCTTT	CAISLTVNTEAFF
few	TRBJ2-3	TRBD2	TRBV2	TGTGCCAGCAGTGAAGGGGCGGGAGGGCCCACAGATACGCAGTATTTT	CASSEGAGGPTDTQYF
few	TRBJ1-6	NA	TRBV6-2/TRBV6-3	TGTGCCAGCAGTCGGACTGGAGGGTCCTATAATTCACCCCTCCACTTT	CASSRTGGSYNSPLHF
many	TRBJ2-7	NA	TRBV25-1	TGTGCCAGCAGTGAATCAGAGGGTCCCTACGAGCAGTACTTC	CASSESEGPYEQYF
many	TRBJ2-7	NA	TRBV28	TGTGCCAGCAGTTCCATCCATGGTAGTCCTACGTACGAGCAGTACTTC	CASSSIHGSPTYEQYF
many	TRBJ1-4	NA	TRBV11-2	TGTGCCAGCAGCTTAGTCCCTGAAAAACTGTTTTTT	CASSLVPEKLFF
many	TRBJ2-3	TRBD1	TRBV6-1	TGTGCCAGCAGTGTTCTGACAGGGAGCACAGATACGCAGTATTTT	CASSVLTGSTDTQYF
NA	TRBJ2-3	TRBD2	TRBV5-4	TGTGCCAGCGGCGACCGTAGCGGGGGGAGTACAGATACGCAGTATTTT	CASGDRSGGSTDTQYF
few	TRBJ1-6	NA	TRBV28	TGTGCCAGCAGCCTAAGGGACGGGGGGTATTCACCCCTCCACTTT	CASSLRDGGYSPLHF
NA	TRBJ1-2	NA	TRBV28	TGTGCCAGCAGTTTAGTGGACAGACTCCTTCATGGCTACACCTTC	CASSLVDRLLHGYTF
many	TRBJ1-2	NA	TRBV7-9	TGTGCCAGCAGCCCGCGGCTCGGGGGCTATGGCTACACCTTC	CASSPRLGGYGYTF
many	TRBJ1-1	TRBD1	TRBV6-1	TGTGCCAGCAGTCGGTACCTTCCGGGACAGCACAAAGAGAACACTGAAGCTTTCTTT	CASSRYLPGQHKENTEAFF
NA	TRBJ2-5	TRBD2	TRBV20-1	TGCAGTGCTTTTAATCGACTAGCGGCGTACCAAGAGACCCAGTACTTC	CSAFNRLAAYQETQYF
few	TRBJ2-1	NA	TRBV11-3	TGTGCCAGCAGCCCCCAACAGGGTTACAATGAGCAGTTCTTC	CASSPQQGYNEQFF
few	TRBJ2-1	TRBD1	TRBV5-4	TGTGCCAGCAGCTTTCCGTCCGGGACAGGGCGAGGGGAGCAGTTCTTC	CASSFPSGTGRGEQFF
NA	TRBJ2-7	NA	TRBV6-5	TGTGCCAGCAGTTCCGGGACACGGACCTCCTACGAGCAGTACTTC	CASSSGTRTSYEQYF
many	TRBJ2-2	TRBD1	TRBV7-2	TGTGCCAGACAGGGGAAGAACACCGGGGAGCTGTTTTTT	CARQGKNTGELFF
few	TRBJ2-2	NA	TRBV28	TGTGCCAGCAGTTCCGGGACAAGGAACGGGGAGCTGTTTTTT	CASSSGTRNGELFF
few	TRBJ2-3	TRBD2	TRBV19	TGTGCCAGTAAGAGTAGCGGGGGGGCCGTATATACGCAGTATTTT	CASKSSGGAVYTQYF
NA	TRBJ1-1	NA	TRBV4-1	TGCGCCAGCAGCCACCCACGGGAGATACAGGGGAACACTGAAGCTTTCTTT	CASSHPREIQGNTEAFF
many	TRBJ2-1	NA	TRBV7-2	TGTGCCAGCAGCCTGCTAGTGGGGGCGCCATCCTACAATGAGCAGTTCTTC	CASSLLVGAPSYNEQFF
few	TRBJ2-7	NA	TRBV6-2/TRBV6-3	TGTGCCAGCAGTCATTGGGGGCCGAACTCCTACGAGCAGTACTTC	CASSHWGPNSYEQYF
NA	TRBJ1-1	NA	TRBV12-3/TRBV12-4	TGTGCCAGCAGTTTCGAACGTATTGCGGGACACACCTACACTGAAGCTTTCTTT	CASSFERIAGHTYTEAFF
few	TRBJ2-1	NA	TRBV20-1	TGCAGTGCCCACAACGATGCTAGCGCATACTACAATGAGCAGTTCTTC	CSAHNDASAYYNEQFF
few	TRBJ2-7	NA	TRBV28	TGTGCCAGCAGGCCGGGCGGCCGAACCTACGAGCAGTACTTC	CASRPGGRTYEQYF
many	TRBJ1-2	TRBD1	TRBV7-6	TGTGCCAGCAGCAATTCCCGGGACAGGGAGGTTGCTGGCTACACCTTC	CASSNSRDREVAGYTF
NA	TRBJ2-5	TRBD2	TRBV6-5	TGTGCCAGCAGTTACATCGGGGGGGGACAAGAGACCCAGTACTTC	CASSYIGGGQETQYF
many	TRBJ1-3	TRBD1	TRBV7-8	TGTGCCAGCAGCTTAGGGACAGGGGCCCCAATCTCTGGAAACACCATATATTTT	CASSLGTGAPISGNTIYF
NA	TRBJ1-1	NA	TRBV12-3/TRBV12-4	TGTGCCAGCAGCCCTGGGGCAGGGATGAACACTGAAGCTTTCTTT	CASSPGAGMNTEAFF
once	TRBJ2-5	TRBD1	TRBV15	TGTGCCACCAGCAGGGGCAGGGGGTACCAAGAGACCCAGTACTTC	CATSRGRGYQETQYF
few	TRBJ2-5	TRBD2	TRBV12-3/TRBV12-4	TGTGCCAGCAGTTTTAGCGGGAGCCAAGAGACCCAGTACTTC	CASSFSGSQETQYF
NA	TRBJ2-6	NA	TRBV6-1	TGTGCCAGCAGTGAAGCTTTGGAGGCTGGGGCCAACGTCCTGACTTTC	CASSEALEAGANVLTF
NA	TRBJ2-1	NA	TRBV5-8	TGTGCCAGCAGCTTGGAACCCACCGAGGGAGAGCAGTTCTTC	CASSLEPTEGEQFF
NA	TRBJ1-1	NA	TRBV19	TGTGCCAGTAGTATAGTCGAGAACACTGAAGCTTTCTTT	CASSIVENTEAFF
many	TRBJ2-7	NA	TRBV7-8	TGTGCCAGCAGCTTAGAGGTCGGGGACTCCTACGAGCAGTACTTC	CASSLEVGDSYEQYF
few	TRBJ2-7	TRBD1	TRBV12-3/TRBV12-4	TGTGCCAGCAGTTTAGCCTTGGACAGGTTCTACGAGCAGTACTTC	CASSLALDRFYEQYF
few	TRBJ2-1	TRBD2	TRBV6-6	TGTGCCAGCAGTGTCCCTTCCGGGACTAGCATATATGAGCAGTTCTTC	CASSVPSGTSIYEQFF
few	TRBJ2-7	NA	TRBV24-1	TGTGCCACCAGTGATTCGAAGGGGCTTAAGTCGTACTTCGAGCAGTACTTC	CATSDSKGLKSYFEQYF
NA	TRBJ2-1	TRBD2	TRBV5-4	TGTGCCAGCAGCTCCATGGGACGGGGGGACCCGACTAAGAATGAGCAGTTCTTC	CASSSMGRGDPTKNEQFF